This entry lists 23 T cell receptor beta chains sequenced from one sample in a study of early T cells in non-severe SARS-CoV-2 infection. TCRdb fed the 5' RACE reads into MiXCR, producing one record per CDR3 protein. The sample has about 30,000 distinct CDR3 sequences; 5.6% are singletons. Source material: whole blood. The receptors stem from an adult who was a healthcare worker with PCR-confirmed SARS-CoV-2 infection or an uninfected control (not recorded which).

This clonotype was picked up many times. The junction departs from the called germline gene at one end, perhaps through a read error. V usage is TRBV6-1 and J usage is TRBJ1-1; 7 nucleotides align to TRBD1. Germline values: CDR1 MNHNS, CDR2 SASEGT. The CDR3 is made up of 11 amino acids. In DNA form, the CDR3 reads TGTGCCGGCAGGGGGTGGACTGAAGCTTTCTTT. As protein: CAGRGWTEAFF.

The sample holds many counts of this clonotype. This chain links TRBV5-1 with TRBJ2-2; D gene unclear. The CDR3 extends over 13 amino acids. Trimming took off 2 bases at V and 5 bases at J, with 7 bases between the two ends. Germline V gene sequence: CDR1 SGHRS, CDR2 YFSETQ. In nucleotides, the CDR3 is TGCGCCAGCAGCTTAACAACTACCGGGGAGCTGTTTTTT. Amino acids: CASSLTTTGELFF.

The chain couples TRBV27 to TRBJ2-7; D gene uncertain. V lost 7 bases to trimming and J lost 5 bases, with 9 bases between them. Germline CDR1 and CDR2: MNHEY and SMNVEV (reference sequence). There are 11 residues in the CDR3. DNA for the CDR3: TGTGCCAGCACTTTTGGCCACGAGCAGTACTTC. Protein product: CASTFGHEQYF.

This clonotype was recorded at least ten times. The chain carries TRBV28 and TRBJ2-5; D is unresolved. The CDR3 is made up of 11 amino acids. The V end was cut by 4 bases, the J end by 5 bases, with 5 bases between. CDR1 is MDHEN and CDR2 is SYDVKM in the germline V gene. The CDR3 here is CASSSRETQYF. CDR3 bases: TGTGCCAGCAGTTCGCGGGAGACCCAGTACTTC.

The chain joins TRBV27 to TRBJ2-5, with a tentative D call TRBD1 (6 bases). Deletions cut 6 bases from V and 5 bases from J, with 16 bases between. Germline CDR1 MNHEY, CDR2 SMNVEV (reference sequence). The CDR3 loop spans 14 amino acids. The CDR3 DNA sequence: TGTGCCAGCAGGCACCCAGGGGTGGTGGAGACCCAGTACTTC. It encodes CASRHPGVVETQYF.

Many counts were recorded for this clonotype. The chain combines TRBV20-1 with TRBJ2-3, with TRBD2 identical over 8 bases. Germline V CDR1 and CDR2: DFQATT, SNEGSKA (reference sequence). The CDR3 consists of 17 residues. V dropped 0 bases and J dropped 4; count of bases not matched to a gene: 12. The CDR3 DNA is TGCAGTGCTAGAGAGGAGCGGGGGATCCTCCCCCCAGATACGCAGTATTTT. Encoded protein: CSAREERGILPPDTQYF.

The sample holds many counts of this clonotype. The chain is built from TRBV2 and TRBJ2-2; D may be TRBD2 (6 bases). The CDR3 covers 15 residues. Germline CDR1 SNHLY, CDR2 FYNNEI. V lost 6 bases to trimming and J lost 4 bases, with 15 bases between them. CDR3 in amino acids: CASRPGLAGTGELFF. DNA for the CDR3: TGTGCCAGCAGACCGGGACTGGCGGGCACCGGGGAGCTGTTTTTT.

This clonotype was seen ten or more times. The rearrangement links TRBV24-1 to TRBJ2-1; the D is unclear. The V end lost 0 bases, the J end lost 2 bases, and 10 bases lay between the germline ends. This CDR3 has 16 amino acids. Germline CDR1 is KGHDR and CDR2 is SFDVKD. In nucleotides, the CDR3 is TGTGCCACCAGTGATTTGTCTGTGGCACCCTACAATGAGCAGTTCTTC. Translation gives CATSDLSVAPYNEQFF.

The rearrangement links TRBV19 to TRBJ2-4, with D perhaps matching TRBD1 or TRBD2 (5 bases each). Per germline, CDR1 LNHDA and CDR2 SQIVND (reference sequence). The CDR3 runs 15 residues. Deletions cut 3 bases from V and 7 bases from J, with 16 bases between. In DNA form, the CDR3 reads TGTGCCAGTAGTATGGCCCAGGGTGAGGGGAACATTCAGTACTTC. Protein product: CASSMAQGEGNIQYF.

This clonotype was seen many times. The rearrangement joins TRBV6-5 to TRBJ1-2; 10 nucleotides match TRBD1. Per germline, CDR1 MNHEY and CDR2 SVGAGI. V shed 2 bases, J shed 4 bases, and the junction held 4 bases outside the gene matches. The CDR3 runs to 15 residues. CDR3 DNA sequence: TGTGCCAGCAGTTACAAGGGACAGGGGATCTATGGCTACACCTTC. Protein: CASSYKGQGIYGYTF.

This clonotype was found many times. The CDR3 DNA follows: TGTGCCAGCAGCCGACAGGGAAGCGCGAACACCGGGGAGCTGTTTTTT. Residues: CASSRQGSANTGELFF. V and J are TRBV5-4 and TRBJ2-2; 7 bases line up with TRBD1. Germline V gene lookup returns CDR1 SGHNT and CDR2 YYREEE (reference sequence). Unmatched junction bases numbered 6, after V lost 4 bases and J lost 0 bases. The length of the CDR3 is 16 residues.

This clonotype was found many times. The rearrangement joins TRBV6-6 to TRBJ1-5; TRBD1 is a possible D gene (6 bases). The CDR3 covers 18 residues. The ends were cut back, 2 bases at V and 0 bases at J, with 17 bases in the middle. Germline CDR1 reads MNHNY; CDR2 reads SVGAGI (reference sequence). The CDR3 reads CASSYAGQGLSSNQPQHF. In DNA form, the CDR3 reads TGTGCCAGCAGTTACGCGGGCCAGGGGCTTTCTAGCAATCAGCCCCAGCATTTT.

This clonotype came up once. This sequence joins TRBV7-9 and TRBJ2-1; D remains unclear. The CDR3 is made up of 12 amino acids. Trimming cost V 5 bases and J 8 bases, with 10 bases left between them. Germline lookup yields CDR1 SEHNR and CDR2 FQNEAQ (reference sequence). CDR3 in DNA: TGTGCCAGCAGCATACCTAAGGATGAGCAGTTCTTC. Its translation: CASSIPKDEQFF.

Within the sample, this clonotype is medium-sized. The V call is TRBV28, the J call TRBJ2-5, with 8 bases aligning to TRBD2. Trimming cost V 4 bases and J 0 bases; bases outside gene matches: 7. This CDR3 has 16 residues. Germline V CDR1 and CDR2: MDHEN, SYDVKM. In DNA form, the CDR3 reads TGTGCCAGCAGTTCACAGCGGGGGCCGTACCAAGAGACCCAGTACTTC. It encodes CASSSQRGPYQETQYF.

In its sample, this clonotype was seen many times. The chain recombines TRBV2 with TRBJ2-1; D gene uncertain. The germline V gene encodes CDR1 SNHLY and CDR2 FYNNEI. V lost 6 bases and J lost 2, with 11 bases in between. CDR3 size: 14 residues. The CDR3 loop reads CASSALVAYNEQFF. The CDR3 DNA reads TGTGCCAGCAGCGCCCTCGTAGCCTACAATGAGCAGTTCTTC.

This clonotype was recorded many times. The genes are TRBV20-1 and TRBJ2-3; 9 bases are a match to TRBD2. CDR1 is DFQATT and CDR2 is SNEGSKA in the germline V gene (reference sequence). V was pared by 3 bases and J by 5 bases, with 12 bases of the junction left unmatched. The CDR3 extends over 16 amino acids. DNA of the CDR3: TGCAGTGCTAGGAGGGCGGGAGGGCCCTCAGGAGATACGCAGTATTTT. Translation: CSARRAGGPSGDTQYF.

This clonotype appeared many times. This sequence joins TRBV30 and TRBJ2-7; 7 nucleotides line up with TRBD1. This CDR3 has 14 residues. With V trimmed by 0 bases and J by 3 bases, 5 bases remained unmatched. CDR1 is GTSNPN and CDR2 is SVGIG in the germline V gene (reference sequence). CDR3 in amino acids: CAWSVPGQYYEQYF. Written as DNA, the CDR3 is TGTGCCTGGAGTGTACCGGGACAGTACTACGAGCAGTACTTC.

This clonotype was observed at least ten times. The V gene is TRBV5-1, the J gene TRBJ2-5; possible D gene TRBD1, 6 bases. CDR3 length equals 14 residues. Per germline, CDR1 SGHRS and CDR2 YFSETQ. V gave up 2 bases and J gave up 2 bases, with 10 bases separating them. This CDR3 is CASSFVQGQETQYF. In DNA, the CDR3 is TGCGCCAGCAGCTTCGTTCAGGGGCAAGAGACCCAGTACTTC.

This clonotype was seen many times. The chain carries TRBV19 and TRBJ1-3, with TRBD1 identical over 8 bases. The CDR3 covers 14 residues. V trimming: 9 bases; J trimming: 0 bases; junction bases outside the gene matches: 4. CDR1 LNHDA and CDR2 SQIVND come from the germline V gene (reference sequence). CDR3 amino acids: CASLDRGSGNTIYF. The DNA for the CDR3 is TGTGCCAGCCTCGACAGGGGCTCTGGAAACACCATATATTTT.

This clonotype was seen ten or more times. The CDR3 spells CASSIGVGSYEQYF. DNA for the CDR3: TGTGCCAGTAGTATCGGGGTCGGTTCCTACGAGCAGTACTTC. The genes are TRBV19 and TRBJ2-7; TRBD2 might be the D (5 bases). Germline V gives CDR1 LNHDA, CDR2 SQIVND (reference sequence). The length of the CDR3 is 14 residues. V gave up 3 bases and J gave up 1 base, with 10 bases separating them.

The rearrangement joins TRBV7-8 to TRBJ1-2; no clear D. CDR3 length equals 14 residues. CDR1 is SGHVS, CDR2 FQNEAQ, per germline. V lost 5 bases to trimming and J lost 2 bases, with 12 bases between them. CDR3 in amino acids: CASSPSPGNYGYTF. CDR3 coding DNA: TGTGCCAGCAGCCCCTCCCCGGGGAACTATGGCTACACCTTC. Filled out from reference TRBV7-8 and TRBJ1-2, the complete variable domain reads GAGVSQSPRYKVAKRGQDVALRCDPISGHVSLFWYQQALGQGPEFLTYFQNEAQLDKSGLPSDRFFAERPEGSVSTLKIQRTQQEDSAVYLCASSPSPGNYGYTFGSGTRLTVV.

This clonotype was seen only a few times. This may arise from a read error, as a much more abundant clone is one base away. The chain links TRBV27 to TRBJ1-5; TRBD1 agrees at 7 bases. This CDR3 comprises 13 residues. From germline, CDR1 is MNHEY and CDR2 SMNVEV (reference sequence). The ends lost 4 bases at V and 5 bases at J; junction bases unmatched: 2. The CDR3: CASSYDRDQPQHF. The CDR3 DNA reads TGTGCCAGCAGTTACGACAGGGATCAGCCCCAGCATTTT.

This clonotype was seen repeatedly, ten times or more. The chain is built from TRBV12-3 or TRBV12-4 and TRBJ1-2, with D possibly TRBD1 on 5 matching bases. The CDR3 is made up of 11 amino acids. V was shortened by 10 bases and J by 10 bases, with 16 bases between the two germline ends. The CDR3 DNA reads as TGTGCCACCTTACAGGAGTCTTCCTACACCTTC. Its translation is CATLQESSYTF.